This T cell receptor beta chain was obtained from a study of blood T cell repertoires in COVID-19. The CDR3 length is 13 residues. CDR1 is SGHVS and CDR2 is FQNEAQ in the germline V gene. V shed 5 bases and J shed 6 bases, with 10 bases lying between them. Assay used: immunoSEQ multiplex PCR; TCRdb lists only in-frame clones, some missing. The table lists roughly 270,000 clones, around 85% of them singletons. Sequencing was done on a sample of PBMCs or T cells enriched from blood (not recorded which). The clonotype originates from a woman aged 45-59 years who had recovered from COVID-19. The V and J genes are TRBV7-8 and TRBJ2-2; D is possibly TRBD2 (6 bases). This CDR3 reads CASSPWGAGELFF. DNA of the CDR3: TGTGCCAGCAGCCCCTGGGGGGCCGGGGAGCTGTTTTTT.